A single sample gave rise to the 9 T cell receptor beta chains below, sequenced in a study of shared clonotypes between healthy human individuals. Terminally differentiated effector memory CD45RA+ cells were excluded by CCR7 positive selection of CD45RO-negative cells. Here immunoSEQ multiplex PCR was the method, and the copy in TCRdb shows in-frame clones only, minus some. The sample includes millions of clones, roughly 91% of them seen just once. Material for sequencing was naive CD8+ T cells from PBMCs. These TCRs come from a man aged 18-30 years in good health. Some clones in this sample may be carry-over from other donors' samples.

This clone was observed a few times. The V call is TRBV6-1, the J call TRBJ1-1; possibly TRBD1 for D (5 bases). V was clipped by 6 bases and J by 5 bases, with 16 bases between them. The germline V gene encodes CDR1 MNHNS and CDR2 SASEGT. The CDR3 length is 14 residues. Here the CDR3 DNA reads TGTGCCAGCAGGAACGTTGGGGGAACTACTGAAGCTTTCTTT. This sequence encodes CASRNVGGTTEAFF.

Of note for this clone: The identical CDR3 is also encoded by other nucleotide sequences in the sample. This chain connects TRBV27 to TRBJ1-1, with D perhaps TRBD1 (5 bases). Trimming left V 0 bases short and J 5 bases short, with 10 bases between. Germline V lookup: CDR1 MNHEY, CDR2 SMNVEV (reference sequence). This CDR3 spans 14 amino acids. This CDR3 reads CASSLSRGGTEAFF. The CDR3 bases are TGTGCCAGCAGTTTATCACGGGGGGGGACTGAAGCTTTCTTT.

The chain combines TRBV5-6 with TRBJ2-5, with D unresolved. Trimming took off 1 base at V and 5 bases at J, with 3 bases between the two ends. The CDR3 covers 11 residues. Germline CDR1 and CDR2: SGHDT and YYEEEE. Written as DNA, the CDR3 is TGTGCCAGCAGCTTGATGGAGACCCAGTACTTC. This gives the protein CASSLMETQYF.

The CDR3, as DNA: TGTGCCAGCAGCTTAAACAGTTGGGAGGGCGCTTTCTTT. This sequence encodes CASSLNSWEGAFF. This chain connects TRBV11-2 to TRBJ1-1; D gene uncertain. CDR3 size: 13 residues. Trimming took off 2 bases at V and 11 bases at J, with 15 bases between the two ends. Germline V gene data show CDR1 as SGHAT and CDR2 as FQNNGV.

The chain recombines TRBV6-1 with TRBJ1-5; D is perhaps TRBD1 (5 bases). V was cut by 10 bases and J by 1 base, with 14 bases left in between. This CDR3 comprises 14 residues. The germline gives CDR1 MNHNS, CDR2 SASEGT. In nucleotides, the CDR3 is TGTGCCACCCGATGGGGGGAGAGCAATCAGCCCCAGCATTTT. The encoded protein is CATRWGESNQPQHF.

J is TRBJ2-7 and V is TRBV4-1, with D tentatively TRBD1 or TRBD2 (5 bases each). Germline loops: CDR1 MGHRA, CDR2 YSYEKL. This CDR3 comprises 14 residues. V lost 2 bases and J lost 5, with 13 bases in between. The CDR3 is CASSQPGTPHEQYF. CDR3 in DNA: TGCGCCAGCAGCCAACCCGGGACCCCCCACGAGCAGTACTTC.

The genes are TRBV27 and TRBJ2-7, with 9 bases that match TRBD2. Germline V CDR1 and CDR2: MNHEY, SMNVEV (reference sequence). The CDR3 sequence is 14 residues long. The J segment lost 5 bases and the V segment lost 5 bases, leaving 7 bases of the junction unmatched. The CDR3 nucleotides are TGTGCCAGCAGTCGTAGCGGGAGTCTTCACGAGCAGTACTTC. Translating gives CASSRSGSLHEQYF.

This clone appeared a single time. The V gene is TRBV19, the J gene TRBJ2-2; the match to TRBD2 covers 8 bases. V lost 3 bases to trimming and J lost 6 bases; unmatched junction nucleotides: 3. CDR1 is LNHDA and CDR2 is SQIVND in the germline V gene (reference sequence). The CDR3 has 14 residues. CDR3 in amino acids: CASSMRGAPGELFF. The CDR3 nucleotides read TGTGCCAGTAGTATGCGGGGGGCGCCCGGGGAGCTGTTTTTT.

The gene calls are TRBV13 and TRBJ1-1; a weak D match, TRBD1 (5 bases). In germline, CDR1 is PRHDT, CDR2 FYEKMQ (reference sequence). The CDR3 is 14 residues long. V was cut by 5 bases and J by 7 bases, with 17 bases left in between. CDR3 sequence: CASSTATAGYEAFF. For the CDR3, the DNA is TGTGCCAGCAGCACGGCGACAGCAGGCTATGAAGCTTTCTTT.